This TCR beta chain was sequenced in a study of vaccination and CD4 T cells after COVID-19. Study at large: A positive SARS-CoV-2 nasal swab PCR result was recorded for each convalescent patient; about nine were mild and one severe. Each control was exposed to a CEFX pool, an HIV-1 Nef pool, or no peptide at all.

Regarding treatment: approximately 9-day PBMC culture with coronavirus spike peptide pools or control peptides (ViraFEST assay). The ViraFEST method relied on peptide pools to expand antigen-specific T cells, followed by TCR sequencing. PCR tests turned positive between March and December 2020, before US Alpha, Beta and Delta variants. Sequencing of the DNA from cultured CD4+ T cells was carried out with the Oncomine TCR Beta short-read assay. TCRdb reprocessed the PCR reads via MiXCR and lists one record per CDR3 protein. The table records under 20,000 distinct CDR3 sequences, 23% of them present only once. This CDR3 has 14 amino acids. Trimming cost V 6 bases and J 5 bases; bases outside gene matches: 3. In regard to this clonotype: As yet, its antigen is unknown.

Source material: cultured CD4+ T cells from blood. This TCR derives from a human donor with COVID-19. This chain uses TRBV12-3 or TRBV12-4 with TRBJ1-4; TRBD1 aligns across 10 bases. CDR3 sequence reads: CASRTTGGNEKLFF. CDR3 DNA: TGTGCCAGCAGAACGACAGGGGGCAATGAAAAACTGTTTTTT.